This T cell receptor beta chain stems from a study of blood T cell repertoires in COVID-19. Study-level information: Italy, Spain and the United States were the sources of the convalescent and acute COVID-19 samples. Sources were T cells, B-cell-depleted T cells, or PBMCs; the material itself was cDNA or gDNA.

Authors' methods: Estimates of nucleated cell counts were drawn from the amplification of reference gene primers. The method was immunoSEQ multiplex PCR; TCRdb's version includes in-frame clones alone and lacks a portion of them. V, J and clone size derive from that table, while D and trimming were established from the DNA sequence. The data show about 160,000 clones, 79% seen once. During active infection, Seattle patients enrolled and were then monitored through disease. This clone was recorded a few times. The sample comprised peripheral blood. This receptor was identified in an older woman with COVID-19, enrolled during active disease.

CDR3 sequence: CASSFTGAEQFF. The CDR3, as DNA: TGTGCCAGCAGCTTCACAGGGGCCGAGCAGTTCTTC. J is TRBJ2-1 and V is TRBV7-9, with TRBD1 identical over 7 bases. The germline V gene has CDR1 SEHNR and CDR2 FQNEAQ (reference sequence). Germline trimming cut 3 bases from V and 10 bases from J; bases unmatched to any gene: 3. The CDR3 has 12 amino acids. Using reference TRBV7-9 and TRBJ2-1 for the parts outside the CDR3, the full variable domain is DTGVSQNPRHKITKRGQNVTFRCDPISEHNRLYWYRQTLGQGPEFLTYFQNEAQLEKSRLLSDRFSAERPKGSFSTLEIQRTEQGDSAMYLCASSFTGAEQFFGPGTRLTVL.